The clone carrying this T cell receptor (beta chain) turned up a few times. This specimen belongs to a study of blood T cell repertoires in COVID-19. On the study more broadly: PBMCs, B-cell-depleted T cells, or T cells were the source of the cDNA or gDNA that made up the material.

The repertoire was sequenced with immunoSEQ multiplex PCR; TCRdb's copy has only in-frame clones and lacks some. This table has under 300,000 clones, 91% appearing once. The study recruited people aged roughly 18 to 100 years across 24 US areas. This TCR was sampled from a human donor in a cohort exposed to, infected with or recovered from COVID-19 (not recorded which). The donor label of this sample is uncertain. The specimen was PBMCs or T cells enriched from blood (not recorded which).

The CDR3 DNA is TGTGCCAGCAGCCCCCGGGGGGAGCCCCAGCATTTT. Protein: CASSPRGEPQHF. This sequence joins TRBV3-1 (or the pseudogene TRBV3-2) and TRBJ1-5; perhaps TRBD1 as D (5 bases). Per germline, CDR1 LGHDT and CDR2 YNNKEL (reference sequence). Deletions cut 4 bases from V and 8 bases from J, with 9 bases between. The CDR3 contains 12 residues.